The table lists the clone carrying this TCR beta chain with a few counts. Time point specified: sample taken at primary tumor resection. TCRs were sequenced from unsorted whole RNA of tumor, nontumor lung or PBMC. This entry comes from a study of spatial heterogeneity in lung cancer. Across the study: In raw reads, more than nine appearances on average were recorded for each unique TCR and UMI combination.

TCRdb re-derived calls from the 5' RACE reads in MiXCR, one entry per CDR3 protein. The data contain some 21,000 distinct CDR3 sequences, around 4.3% of them singletons. V was pared by 6 bases and J by 2 bases, with 5 bases of the junction left unmatched. This CDR3 comprises 14 residues. CDR1 and CDR2 (germline): MNHNY, SVGAGI (reference sequence). Sequenced material: PBMCs, taken at surgery. V and J are TRBV6-6 and TRBJ2-7; 9 nucleotides line up with TRBD1. This TCR was recovered from a male donor with early-stage non-small cell lung cancer. The CDR3 is CASSGQGKTYEQYF. The CDR3 DNA sequence: TGTGCCAGCAGCGGACAGGGGAAAACCTACGAGCAGTACTTC.